The 30 T cell receptor beta chains listed next were all sequenced from one sample in a study of STAT5B mutations in CD4+ large granular lymphocyte leukemia. Method: immunoSEQ multiplex PCR; TCRdb's copy keeps in-frame clones and lacks some. The sample lists 30,000 to 40,000 clones; roughly 71% were seen once. The material sequenced was CD4+ T cells from blood buffy coats. The source is a human donor in good health.

The genes are TRBV5-1 and TRBJ2-5, with D unclear. Germline assignment: CDR1 SGHRS and CDR2 YFSETQ. This CDR3 comprises 15 residues. The V end lost 2 bases, the J end lost 4 bases, and 15 bases lay between the germline ends. As DNA, the CDR3 is TGCGCCAGCAGCTTATTTTCCCAACGGGTAGAGACCCAGTACTTC. As protein: CASSLFSQRVETQYF.

This clone came up a few times. V usage is TRBV7-2 and J usage is TRBJ2-1; perhaps D is TRBD1 or TRBD2 (5 bases each). Per the germline V gene, CDR1 is SGHTA and CDR2 is FQGNSA. This CDR3 has 14 amino acids. V lost 3 bases to trimming and J lost 8 bases, with 14 bases between them. The CDR3 coding sequence is TGTGCCAGCAGCTTCAGGGCCGGGGTAGATGAGCAGTTCTTC. Protein product: CASSFRAGVDEQFF. The full variable domain, its missing parts supplied by reference TRBV7-2 and TRBJ2-1, is GAGVSQSPSNKVTEKGKDVELRCDPISGHTALYWYRQSLGQGLEFLIYFQGNSAPDKSGLPSDRFSAERTGGSVSTLTIQRTQQEDSAVYLCASSFRAGVDEQFFGPGTRLTVL.

The chain combines TRBV5-1 with TRBJ1-6; D remains unclear. The CDR3 has 13 residues. The ends were cut back, 4 bases at V and 9 bases at J, with 11 bases in the middle. Germline V gene lookup returns CDR1 SGHRS and CDR2 YFSETQ. CDR3 amino acids: CASSISESSPLHF. Here the CDR3 DNA reads TGCGCCAGCAGCATTAGCGAGAGTTCACCCCTCCACTTT.

The chain's CDR3 is CAWSVRQGEKSPLHF. The DNA of the CDR3 is TGTGCCTGGAGTGTACGTCAGGGGGAAAAGTCACCCCTCCACTTT. V is TRBV30 and J is TRBJ1-6; 7 bases map to TRBD1. Germline trimming cut 0 bases from V and 10 bases from J; bases unmatched to any gene: 9. The CDR3 spans 15 residues. Germline V CDR1 and CDR2: GTSNPN, SVGIG (reference sequence). Combining the CDR3 with reference TRBV30 and TRBJ1-6 gives the whole variable domain SQTIHQWPATLVQPVGSPLSLECTVEGTSNPNLYWYRQAAGRGLQLLFYSVGIGQISSEVPQNLSASRPQDRQFILSSKKLLLSDSGFYLCAWSVRQGEKSPLHFGNGTRLTVT.

V is TRBV19 and J is TRBJ2-7; 10 nucleotides line up with TRBD1. This CDR3 spans 14 amino acids. Germline CDR1 reads LNHDA; CDR2 reads SQIVND (reference sequence). Trimming took 10 bases from V and 2 from J; bases not matched to a gene: 8. DNA for the CDR3: TGTGCCACTTCTAGGGGACAGGGGACCTACGAGCAGTACTTC. Encoded protein: CATSRGQGTYEQYF.

The rearrangement joins TRBV6-6 to TRBJ2-5, with D tentatively TRBD2 (5 bases). CDR1 and CDR2 (germline): MNHNY, SVGAGI (reference sequence). Trimming pared 1 base from V and 5 bases from J, leaving 5 bases between. The CDR3 spans 12 residues. The CDR3 DNA is TGTGCCAGCAGTTACTTAGCGGAGACCCAGTACTTC. It yields the protein CASSYLAETQYF.

This clone came up a few times. This chain joins TRBV14 and TRBJ1-1, with a possible D match to TRBD1 (5 bases). V was clipped by 3 bases and J by 3 bases, with 8 bases between them. CDR3 size: 13 residues. The germline V gene encodes CDR1 SGHDN and CDR2 FVKESK. CDR3 region: CASSQGPDTEAFF. The CDR3 region has the DNA TGTGCCAGCAGCCAGGGACCCGACACTGAAGCTTTCTTT.

The chain uses TRBV7-2 and TRBJ2-2; D call uncertain. Germline V gene lookup returns CDR1 SGHTA and CDR2 FQGNSA. This CDR3 spans 14 amino acids. With 1 base removed from V and 1 base from J, the gap between germline ends came to 4 bases. As DNA, the CDR3 is TGTGCCAGCAGCTTAGAGGGGAACACCGGGGAGCTGTTTTTT. This codes for CASSLEGNTGELFF. Full variable domain (remainder filled in from reference TRBV7-2 and TRBJ2-2): GAGVSQSPSNKVTEKGKDVELRCDPISGHTALYWYRQSLGQGLEFLIYFQGNSAPDKSGLPSDRFSAERTGGSVSTLTIQRTQQEDSAVYLCASSLEGNTGELFFGEGSRLTVL.

Comment on this clone: In the same sample, other DNA sequences code for this CDR3. The J gene is TRBJ2-3, the V gene TRBV20-1, with D uncertain. Trimming took 5 bases from V and 6 from J, leaving 6 bases between them. The CDR3 has 10 amino acids. The germline V gene has CDR1 DFQATT and CDR2 SNEGSKA (reference sequence). Written as DNA, the CDR3 is TGCAGTGCTTCGAGGGATACGCAGTATTTT. Amino acid sequence: CSASRDTQYF.

The rearrangement links TRBV6-1 to TRBJ1-5; no clear D. This CDR3 comprises 13 residues. Trimming stripped 7 bases from V and 7 bases from J, with 14 bases between. Germline V gives CDR1 MNHNS, CDR2 SASEGT. The CDR3 loop is CASTYYGSQPQHF. CDR3 coding DNA: TGTGCCAGCACCTACTACGGGAGCCAGCCCCAGCATTTT.

The chain employs TRBV6-6 and TRBJ1-1; maybe TRBD1 (5 bases). The V end was cut by 7 bases, the J end by 3 bases, with 15 bases between. CDR3 size: 14 residues. CDR1 and CDR2 (germline): MNHNY, SVGAGI (reference sequence). The CDR3 is CASNFPGLDTEAFF. In nucleotides, the CDR3 is TGTGCCAGCAACTTCCCGGGGCTTGACACTGAAGCTTTCTTT.

V gene TRBV7-8 combines with J gene TRBJ1-2, with D hard to call. Germline V lookup: CDR1 SGHVS, CDR2 FQNEAQ. The V end lost 5 bases, the J end lost 4 bases, and 14 bases lay between the germline ends. The CDR3 has 14 amino acids. The CDR3 loop reads CASSPSSGFYGYTF. In DNA, the CDR3 is TGTGCCAGCAGCCCTTCCTCGGGCTTCTATGGCTACACCTTC.

The chain recombines TRBV5-1 with TRBJ2-5; 14 nucleotides line up with TRBD2. V gave up 3 bases and J gave up 5 bases; unmatched junction bases: 6. This CDR3 comprises 16 residues. Germline values: CDR1 SGHRS, CDR2 YFSETQ. The CDR3 reads CASSSGLAGGQETQYF. The CDR3 region has the DNA TGCGCCAGCAGCTCAGGACTAGCGGGGGGCCAGGAGACCCAGTACTTC.

This clone appeared a single time. The V call is TRBV19, the J call TRBJ2-5; the D is unclear. The V end was cut by 9 bases, the J end by 1 base, with 0 bases between. CDR1 is LNHDA, CDR2 SQIVND, per germline (reference sequence). This CDR3 spans 9 amino acids. CDR3 region: CASQETQYF. The CDR3 DNA reads as TGTGCCAGCCAAGAGACCCAGTACTTC.

The rearrangement uses TRBV5-4 and TRBJ2-3; possibly TRBD1 for D (7 bases). Trimming shortened V by 4 bases and J by 6 bases, and 18 bases separated the two germline ends. This CDR3 comprises 15 residues. The germline CDR1 and CDR2 sequences are SGHNT and YYREEE (reference sequence). CDR3 sequence: CASSRDSMGGDTQYF. The CDR3 coding sequence is TGTGCCAGCAGCCGGGACAGCATGGGGGGCGATACGCAGTATTTT.

The chain has TRBV9 and TRBJ1-2; tentatively, D is TRBD1 (5 bases). The CDR3 is 13 amino acids. V was cut by 0 bases and J by 4 bases, with 7 bases left in between. Germline V lookup: CDR1 SGDLS, CDR2 YYNGEE. DNA for the CDR3: TGTGCCAGCAGCGTAGTGGGGGGCTATGGCTACACCTTC. The encoded protein is CASSVVGGYGYTF. Using reference TRBV9 and TRBJ1-2 for the parts outside the CDR3, the full variable domain is DSGVTQTPKHLITATGQRVTLRCSPRSGDLSVYWYQQSLDQGLQFLIQYYNGEERAKGNILERFSAQQFPDLHSELNLSSLELGDSALYFCASSVVGGYGYTFGSGTRLTVV.

This chain uses TRBV4-3 with TRBJ2-4, with 15 bases matching TRBD2. The length of the CDR3 is 20 residues. Trimming took 3 bases from V and 0 from J; bases not matched to a gene: 9. Looked up from germline, CDR1 is LGHNA and CDR2 is YSLEER. The chain's CDR3 is CASSQGLAGGLNLAKNIQYF. CDR3 sequence (DNA): TGCGCCAGCAGCCAGGGACTAGCGGGGGGTCTTAACTTAGCCAAAAACATTCAGTACTTC.

The chain combines TRBV30 with TRBJ1-2; no firm D call. CDR3 size: 14 residues. Germline CDR1 GTSNPN, CDR2 SVGIG (reference sequence). Trimming left V 0 bases short and J 7 bases short, with 15 bases between. The CDR3, as DNA: TGTGCCTGGAGTGTCGCGGATTCTCTAGGTGGCTACACCTTC. Translation: CAWSVADSLGGYTF.

The CDR3 spells CASSMTGHYGYTF. CDR3 sequence (DNA): TGTGCCAGCAGCATGACAGGGCACTATGGCTACACCTTC. The chain is built from TRBV7-2 and TRBJ1-2; 7 bases are shared with TRBD1. From germline, CDR1 is SGHTA and CDR2 FQGNSA. CDR3 size: 13 residues. With V trimmed by 5 bases and J by 3 bases, 3 bases remained unmatched.

The rearrangement uses TRBV6-5 and TRBJ2-7; 12 bases line up with TRBD2. V was pared by 0 bases and J by 3 bases, with 3 bases of the junction left unmatched. The CDR3 sequence is 16 residues long. The germline gives CDR1 MNHEY, CDR2 SVGAGI. Here the CDR3 DNA reads TGTGCCAGCAGTTACTCGGGACTAGCGGGCGGCTACGAGCAGTACTTC. Translating gives CASSYSGLAGGYEQYF.

This chain connects TRBV15 to TRBJ2-2; D gene ambiguous. The V end lost 3 bases, the J end lost 8 bases, and 7 bases lay between the germline ends. The CDR3 has 12 amino acids. Per germline, CDR1 LNHNV and CDR2 YYDKDF (reference sequence). CDR3 amino acids: CATSRKGGELFF. The DNA for the CDR3 is TGTGCCACCAGCAGGAAGGGAGGGGAGCTGTTTTTT.

This clone turned up a few times. V usage is TRBV30 and J usage is TRBJ1-1, with D possibly being TRBD1 (5 bases). V lost 1 base and J 4 bases, leaving 10 bases between the germline ends. The CDR3 covers 13 residues. In germline, CDR1 is GTSNPN, CDR2 SVGIG (reference sequence). The CDR3 here is CAWSDRSGTEAFF. The DNA for the CDR3 is TGTGCCTGGAGTGACAGGTCGGGCACTGAAGCTTTCTTT.

The genes are TRBV6-6 and TRBJ2-7; D may be TRBD2 (6 bases). Germline CDR1 reads MNHNY; CDR2 reads SVGAGI (reference sequence). With 8 bases removed from V and 5 bases from J, the gap between germline ends came to 16 bases. The CDR3 totals 13 residues. The CDR3 coding sequence is TGTGCCAGCGGGGGAGGCCAGCACAACGAGCAGTACTTC. The encoded protein is CASGGGQHNEQYF.

J is TRBJ2-3 and V is TRBV12-5; 11 bases align to TRBD1. The CDR3 totals 17 residues. With 0 bases clipped from V and 5 bases from J, the junction kept 7 bases outside the gene matches. Germline loops: CDR1 LGHNT, CDR2 FRNRAP. As DNA, the CDR3 is TGTGCTAGTGGTTTGGTAAAGTGGACAGGGGGCCAAGATACGCAGTATTTT. Its translation: CASGLVKWTGGQDTQYF.

The rearrangement joins TRBV2 to TRBJ2-7; TRBD1 matches 8 bases. In germline, CDR1 is SNHLY, CDR2 FYNNEI. The V gene end was trimmed by 7 bases and the J gene end by 6 bases; junction bases not matched to a gene: 5. This CDR3 has 12 amino acids. CDR3 DNA sequence: TGTGCCAGCACCAGGGACAGGCGCGAGCAGTACTTC. The encoded protein is CASTRDRREQYF. Looking up the rest from reference TRBV2 and TRBJ2-7 gives the full variable domain: EPEVTQTPSHQVTQMGQEVILRCVPISNHLYFYWYRQILGQKVEFLVSFYNNEISEKSEIFDDQFSVERPDGSNFTLKIRSTKLEDSAMYFCASTRDRREQYFGPGTRLTVT.

The V gene is TRBV6-4, the J gene TRBJ1-2; 9 nucleotides align to TRBD1. The CDR3 totals 15 residues. The J segment lost 5 bases and the V segment lost 4 bases, leaving 8 bases of the junction unmatched. Looked up from germline, CDR1 is MRHNA and CDR2 is SNTAGT. The CDR3 nucleotides are TGTGCCAGCAGTGCAACCCCGGGACAGGGTTATGGCTACACCTTC. Its translation: CASSATPGQGYGYTF.

This chain joins TRBV9 and TRBJ1-6, with D perhaps TRBD1 (6 bases). V dropped 0 bases and J dropped 7 bases, with 17 bases sitting between them. The CDR3 spans 17 residues. Germline V gene data show CDR1 as SGDLS and CDR2 as YYNGEE. CDR3 amino acids: CASSVEPGQRGNSPLHF. CDR3 DNA: TGTGCCAGCAGCGTAGAGCCAGGACAGAGGGGGAATTCACCCCTCCACTTT.

This sequence joins TRBV18 and TRBJ1-2; 10 bases line up with TRBD1. Germline V gene sequence: CDR1 KGHSH, CDR2 LQKENI. After removal of 1 base from V and 3 bases from J, the junction contained 2 bases not matched to a gene. The CDR3 length is 15 residues. As DNA, the CDR3 is TGTGCCAGCTCACCACGACAGGGGGCCTACTATGGCTACACCTTC. Its protein product is CASSPRQGAYYGYTF.

This chain connects TRBV4-3 to TRBJ1-2, with 9 bases matching TRBD1. The length of the CDR3 is 13 residues. Germline V gene sequence: CDR1 LGHNA, CDR2 YSLEER. J was trimmed by 7 bases and V by 5 bases; bases with no gene match: 5. CDR3 coding DNA: TGCGCCAGCAGCTCCGGGACAGGGTCTGGCTACACCTTC. This translates into CASSSGTGSGYTF.

The chain joins TRBV13 to TRBJ2-5, with 7 bases fitting TRBD1. The V gene's germline CDR1 is PRHDT and CDR2 FYEKMQ (reference sequence). J gave up 5 bases and V 5 bases, and 8 bases lay outside the gene matches. The CDR3 has 14 residues. The CDR3 DNA is TGTGCCAGCAGCACCCGCGAGGGGGCGGAGACCCAGTACTTC. Its protein is CASSTREGAETQYF. The full variable domain, in which reference TRBV13 and TRBJ2-5 provide the parts outside the CDR3, is AAGVIQSPRHLIKEKRETATLKCYPIPRHDTVYWYQQGPGQDPQFLISFYEKMQSDKGSIPDRFSAQQFSDYHSELNMSSLELGDSALYFCASSTREGAETQYFGPGTRLLVL.